This T cell receptor beta chain came from a study of CD8 T cells in Susac syndrome. An amount of RNA that ranged from about 0.45 to 1 ug was reverse transcribed with random hexamers. TCRdb independently ran MiXCR on the immunoSEQ multiplex PCR reads; one entry per CDR3 protein. Here the sample spans some 200,000 distinct CDR3 sequences, about 94% being singletons. The origin of this receptor is a human donor with multiple sclerosis. The sample consisted of CD8+ T cells from PBMCs.

The DNA for the CDR3 is TGCAGCGTTGGACAGGGAGACTCCTACGAGCAGTACTTC. Protein product: CSVGQGDSYEQYF. J is TRBJ2-7 and V is TRBV29-1, with 7 bases aligning to TRBD1. The CDR3 is made up of 13 amino acids. Trimming at V came to 4 bases and at J to 0 bases, leaving 3 bases not matched to a gene. Germline CDR1 is SQVTM and CDR2 is ANQGSEA.